This T cell receptor beta chain derives from a study of blood T cells in healthy people across ages. Study-wide results and limits: Diversity was higher, and naive CD4+ cells more numerous, in long-lived donors than in aged donors. PBMCs left unsorted prevented a conclusive naive versus antigen-experienced comparison. TCR beta diversity per million T cells fell roughly linearly with age.

This CDR3 is 14 amino acids long. Peripheral blood samples of around 9.3 milliliters were drawn from each donor. Primed by a sample-barcoded 5' primer and a J-beta primer mix, a second PCR proceeded for 7 to 11 cycles. TCRdb passed the 5' RACE reads through MiXCR, listing each CDR3 protein once. This sample has fewer than 2 million distinct CDR3 sequences, with about 39% found just once. A word on this clonotype: Its specificity is unknown. At one end the junction does not follow the germline gene, possibly because of a read error.

The sequence was obtained from a human donor in good health. The chain links TRBV12-3 or TRBV12-4 to TRBJ1-1; D not certain. Sequencing was carried out using blood. CDR3 residues: CAGSAGDMNTEAFF. Here the CDR3 DNA reads TGTGCCGGCAGTGCCGGTGATATGAACACTGAAGCTTTCTTT.